Below are 26 T cell receptor beta chains sequenced from a single sample in a study of shared clonotypes between healthy human individuals (dated by TCRdb to between 2020 and 2021). The library was produced with the immunoSEQ multiplex PCR assay. TCRdb took over this immuneACCESS table, retaining in-frame rearrangements with V and J assigned. Such tables are incomplete; in checked studies, under half of the missing clones stem from an unresolved V gene, and the remainder is unexplained. A total of about 2.3 million clones appear in this sample, approximately 90% of them only once. The ten largest clones add up to about 0.36% of the sample. The source material was naive CD4+ T cells from PBMCs. Sample cell subset or site, as interpreted from the label and publication: CD45RA+ positively selected. The receptors stem from a man younger than 35 in good health. Some clones in this sample may be carry-over from other donors' samples.

The chain links TRBV2 to TRBJ2-7, with D uncertain. Trimming took off 3 bases at V and 3 bases at J, with 6 bases between the two ends. Germline V gene sequence: CDR1 SNHLY, CDR2 FYNNEI. The CDR3 extends over 12 amino acids. CDR3 bases: TGTGCCAGCAGTGACGGACGCTACGAGCAGTACTTC. Protein product: CASSDGRYEQYF. Based on the CDR3 plus reference TRBV2 and TRBJ2-7, the full variable domain is EPEVTQTPSHQVTQMGQEVILRCVPISNHLYFYWYRQILGQKVEFLVSFYNNEISEKSEIFDDQFSVERPDGSNFTLKIRSTKLEDSAMYFCASSDGRYEQYFGPGTRLTVT.

The chain carries TRBV28 and TRBJ1-1, with D unresolved. The V gene's germline CDR1 is MDHEN and CDR2 SYDVKM. V was shortened by 2 bases and J by 4 bases, with 8 bases between the two germline ends. The CDR3 loop spans 13 amino acids. The CDR3 nucleotides are TGTGCCAGCAGTTTAGGGCAGGTCACTGAAGCTTTCTTT. This codes for CASSLGQVTEAFF.

The chain has TRBV29-1 and TRBJ2-1, with D tentatively TRBD2 (6 bases). The length of the CDR3 is 15 residues. Germline CDR1 is SQVTM and CDR2 is ANQGSEA. Trimming removed 4 bases from V and 10 bases from J, with 23 bases in between. DNA for the CDR3: TGCAGCGTTGGGAAGCGGAGGGGACCGGGAGAGGAGCAGTTCTTC. Its protein product is CSVGKRRGPGEEQFF.

V is TRBV6-5 and J is TRBJ2-7; D call uncertain. V lost 5 bases, J lost 3 bases, and 5 bases lay in between. CDR3 length: 11 amino acids. Germline V gene lookup returns CDR1 MNHEY and CDR2 SVGAGI. CDR3 DNA: TGTGCCAGCAGTGACTTCTACGAGCAGTACTTC. Protein product: CASSDFYEQYF.

The chain is built from TRBV9 and TRBJ1-3; perhaps TRBD1 as D (6 bases). The CDR3 has 15 amino acids. Germline CDR1 and CDR2: SGDLS and YYNGEE. V was trimmed by 0 bases and J by 0 bases, leaving 7 bases between them. CDR3 in amino acids: CASSVGQASGNTIYF. The CDR3 DNA reads TGTGCCAGCAGCGTAGGACAGGCCTCTGGAAACACCATATATTTT.

V is TRBV6-5 and J is TRBJ1-1; D remains unclear. This CDR3 has 15 residues. V was clipped by 0 bases and J by 0 bases, with 8 bases between them. Looked up from germline, CDR1 is MNHEY and CDR2 is SVGAGI. CDR3 residues: CASSYSLLLNTEAFF. The CDR3 DNA reads as TGTGCCAGCAGTTACTCGTTACTGCTGAACACTGAAGCTTTCTTT.

The V gene is TRBV28, the J gene TRBJ1-5; 7 bases agree with TRBD1. After removal of 6 bases from V and 2 bases from J, the junction contained 7 bases not matched to a gene. Looked up from germline, CDR1 is MDHEN and CDR2 is SYDVKM. The CDR3 has 15 residues. Here the CDR3 reads CASSQTGTGNQPQHF. DNA of the CDR3: TGTGCCAGCAGCCAGACAGGGACAGGCAATCAGCCCCAGCATTTT.

This clone has just one count. This chain uses TRBV6-1 with TRBJ2-2, with D maybe TRBD2 (6 bases). V lost 8 bases, J lost 5 bases, and 15 bases lay in between. CDR3 length: 14 residues. Per the germline V gene, CDR1 is MNHNS and CDR2 is SASEGT. Here the CDR3 DNA reads TGTGCCAGCGCCGCTAGCGCTTTTACCGGGGAGCTGTTTTTT. This gives the protein CASAASAFTGELFF.

J is TRBJ1-4 and V is TRBV7-9; 8 bases fit TRBD1. There are 14 residues in the CDR3. CDR1 and CDR2 (germline): SEHNR, FQNEAQ (reference sequence). With V trimmed by 3 bases and J by 11 bases, 8 bases remained unmatched. In nucleotides, the CDR3 is TGTGCCAGCAGCTTGGGGACAGGTAGTGGGAAACTGTTTTTT. Translating gives CASSLGTGSGKLFF. The full variable domain, its missing parts supplied by reference TRBV7-9 and TRBJ1-4, is DTGVSQNPRHKITKRGQNVTFRCDPISEHNRLYWYRQTLGQGPEFLTYFQNEAQLEKSRLLSDRFSAERPKGSFSTLEIQRTEQGDSAMYLCASSLGTGSGKLFFGSGTQLSVL.

V gene TRBV5-6 combines with J gene TRBJ2-7, with D hard to call. V gave up 1 base and J gave up 2 bases, with 10 bases separating them. The CDR3 covers 14 residues. Germline CDR1 is SGHDT and CDR2 is YYEEEE. The CDR3 DNA is TGTGCCAGCAGCTTGTTGCCTCTTACCTACGAGCAGTACTTC. Translating it yields CASSLLPLTYEQYF.

This chain connects TRBV7-2 to TRBJ2-7; 7 nucleotides line up with TRBD1. The CDR3 length is 14 residues. CDR1 and CDR2 (germline): SGHTA, FQGNSA. Unmatched junction bases numbered 4, after V lost 3 bases and J lost 2 bases. CDR3 DNA: TGTGCCAGCAGCTTCGACAGGGTGACCTACGAGCAGTACTTC. As protein: CASSFDRVTYEQYF.

V usage is TRBV4-2 and J usage is TRBJ2-1; 9 nucleotides agree with TRBD2. V was clipped by 3 bases and J by 6 bases; unmatched bases: 9. The CDR3 is made up of 16 amino acids. Germline values: CDR1 LGHNA, CDR2 YNFKEQ. Here the CDR3 reads CASSHRRASGANEQFF. DNA of the CDR3: TGTGCCAGCAGCCACCGACGGGCTAGCGGGGCCAATGAGCAGTTCTTC.

As to this clone: Distinct nucleotide sequences in the sample also encode this CDR3. The chain couples TRBV7-3 to TRBJ2-7; no clear D gene. CDR1 SGHTA and CDR2 FQGTGA come from the germline V gene. The CDR3 runs 13 residues. V dropped 0 bases and J dropped 4 bases, with 7 bases sitting between them. The CDR3 DNA follows: TGTGCCAGCAGCTTAACGGGCCGGTACGAGCAGTACTTC. Its protein is CASSLTGRYEQYF. The full variable domain, rest sourced from reference TRBV7-3 and TRBJ2-7, is GAGVSQTPSNKVTEKGKYVELRCDPISGHTALYWYRQSLGQGPEFLIYFQGTGAADDSGLPNDRFFAVRPEGSVSTLKIQRTERGDSAVYLCASSLTGRYEQYFGPGTRLTVT.

V and J are TRBV2 and TRBJ2-7, with TRBD1 as a possible D gene (5 bases). Germline CDR1 SNHLY, CDR2 FYNNEI. The CDR3 contains 17 residues. The V and J ends lost 4 bases and 2 bases respectively, with 21 bases between them. The CDR3 DNA follows: TGTGCCAGCAGTGTTTCCTCGTCCCTGACAGTTACCTACGAGCAGTACTTC. Its protein is CASSVSSSLTVTYEQYF.

J is TRBJ2-5 and V is TRBV11-2, with D unclear. Deletions cut 0 bases from V and 5 bases from J, with 1 base between. Germline V gene data show CDR1 as SGHAT and CDR2 as FQNNGV. This CDR3 comprises 11 residues. The CDR3 here is CASSLDETQYF. The CDR3 nucleotides read TGTGCCAGCAGCTTAGATGAGACCCAGTACTTC.

The J gene is TRBJ2-6, the V gene TRBV11-2; TRBD1 aligns across 10 bases. Per the germline V gene, CDR1 is SGHAT and CDR2 is FQNNGV. Losses at the gene ends were 7 bases for V and 3 bases for J; bases not matched to a gene: 12. The CDR3 has 18 residues. The CDR3 nucleotides are TGTGCCAGCAAGAGACAGGGGGCGCTTCTTTATGGGGCCAACGTCCTGACTTTC. Its protein product is CASKRQGALLYGANVLTF.

This clone was observed a single time. This sequence joins TRBV5-1 and TRBJ1-2; no clear D gene. Trimming removed 0 bases from V and 8 bases from J, with 11 bases in between. The CDR3 loop spans 13 amino acids. Germline V lookup: CDR1 SGHRS, CDR2 YFSETQ. In DNA, the CDR3 is TGCGCCAGCAGCTTGGACTACGCGGGGGGCTACACCTTC. This gives the protein CASSLDYAGGYTF.

The chain has TRBV5-1 and TRBJ2-1, with D perhaps matching TRBD2 (6 bases). The V gene's germline CDR1 is SGHRS and CDR2 YFSETQ. Between the trimmed V and J ends, which lost 2 bases and 4 bases, there was a span of 10 bases. The CDR3 is made up of 14 amino acids. The CDR3 sequence: CASSLQAGYNEQFF. CDR3 DNA: TGCGCCAGCAGCTTACAAGCGGGTTACAATGAGCAGTTCTTC.

This chain links TRBV7-2 with TRBJ1-1; weak D call: TRBD1 (6 bases). V lost 5 bases and J lost 1, with 11 bases in between. CDR3 length: 14 amino acids. CDR1 is SGHTA, CDR2 FQGNSA, per germline. CDR3 DNA sequence: TGTGCCAGCAGCCTTCAGACAGGGAACACTGAAGCTTTCTTT. Amino acids: CASSLQTGNTEAFF.

The V and J genes are TRBV6-6 and TRBJ1-4; 8 nucleotides align to TRBD1. The CDR3 spans 15 residues. CDR1 and CDR2 from the germline V gene are MNHNY and SVGAGI (reference sequence). With 5 bases clipped from V and 5 bases from J, the junction kept 7 bases outside the gene matches. Here the CDR3 reads CASSPPGTGNEKLFF. The CDR3 DNA sequence: TGTGCCAGCAGTCCTCCCGGGACAGGAAATGAAAAACTGTTTTTT.

The V call is TRBV5-5, the J call TRBJ2-2; 12 bases align to TRBD2. The CDR3 is 17 amino acids. Germline V gene sequence: CDR1 SGHKS, CDR2 YYEKEE (reference sequence). V shed 4 bases and J 7 bases; nucleotides not matched to a gene: 11. In DNA form, the CDR3 reads TGTGCCAGCAGCCCCCCCGGACTAGCGGGGACTGGCGGGGAGCTGTTTTTT. Amino acid sequence: CASSPPGLAGTGGELFF.

The V and J genes are TRBV2 and TRBJ2-2, with 8 bases aligning to TRBD2. V shed 5 bases and J 1 base; nucleotides not matched to a gene: 6. Germline CDR1 is SNHLY and CDR2 is FYNNEI. This CDR3 is 16 amino acids long. The CDR3 DNA sequence: TGTGCCAGCAGTAGGGTCGCGGGAGGGAACACCGGGGAGCTGTTTTTT. The encoded protein is CASSRVAGGNTGELFF. Full variable domain (rest looked up from reference TRBV2 and TRBJ2-2): EPEVTQTPSHQVTQMGQEVILRCVPISNHLYFYWYRQILGQKVEFLVSFYNNEISEKSEIFDDQFSVERPDGSNFTLKIRSTKLEDSAMYFCASSRVAGGNTGELFFGEGSRLTVL.

The chain combines TRBV28 with TRBJ1-5, with 8 bases lining up with TRBD1. Germline V gene lookup returns CDR1 MDHEN and CDR2 SYDVKM. This CDR3 contains 18 residues. Losses at the gene ends were 5 bases for V and 1 base for J; bases not matched to a gene: 13. CDR3: CASSIGDRPGKSNQPQHF. The CDR3 bases are TGTGCCAGCAGTATCGGGGACAGGCCCGGTAAGAGCAATCAGCCCCAGCATTTT.

J is TRBJ2-7 and V is TRBV19, with 15 bases lining up with TRBD2. Looked up from germline, CDR1 is LNHDA and CDR2 is SQIVND (reference sequence). The V gene end was trimmed by 4 bases and the J gene end by 5 bases; junction bases not matched to a gene: 6. This CDR3 region has 16 residues. The CDR3 sequence: CASSRGLAGGLHEQYF. The CDR3, as DNA: TGTGCCAGTAGTAGGGGACTAGCGGGAGGTTTGCACGAGCAGTACTTC. The full variable domain, in which reference TRBV19 and TRBJ2-7 provide the parts outside the CDR3, is DGGITQSPKYLFRKEGQNVTLSCEQNLNHDAMYWYRQDPGQGLRLIYYSQIVNDFQKGDIAEGYSVSREKKESFPLTVTSAQKNPTAFYLCASSRGLAGGLHEQYFGPGTRLTVT.

The chain couples TRBV7-8 to TRBJ1-2; D uncertain. The CDR3 has 14 amino acids. Deletions cut 0 bases from V and 2 bases from J, with 7 bases between. The germline V gene has CDR1 SGHVS and CDR2 FQNEAQ. The CDR3 DNA reads TGTGCCAGCAGCTTAGCTGGGGTAAACTATGGCTACACCTTC. It encodes CASSLAGVNYGYTF.

The rearrangement joins TRBV28 to TRBJ2-5; D is perhaps TRBD1 (6 bases). The CDR3 sequence is 15 residues long. The germline gives CDR1 MDHEN, CDR2 SYDVKM. Trimming removed 5 bases at V and 5 bases at J, with 18 bases between. The CDR3 DNA reads TGTGCCAGCAGTCCGGGGACACCCTTTCGGGAGACCCAGTACTTC. Amino acids: CASSPGTPFRETQYF.